This TCR beta chain was recovered during a study of identical twins (dated by TCRdb to 2016 to 2018). Background for the entire study: TCR alpha and beta repertoires from monozygotic twins, unrelated adults of various ages and cord blood were deep-sequenced to test whether fetal clonotypes persist. To rule out contamination, the twin experiments were replicated at different times with different library preparation protocols. Points the paper makes about the study in general: The excess sharing between twins in beta out-of-frame sequences was weaker because fewer shared sequences reduced the signal-to-noise ratio. In monozygotic twins, recombination models systematically underestimated out-of-frame TCR alpha sharing, but the models matched the sharing seen between unrelated individuals. Invariant T cells such as MAIT and iNKT could partly confound zero-insertion analyses, though diverse VJ usage argued against this for most clonotypes. Abundant cord blood beta clonotypes had fewer insertions, young adult naive repertoires showed a similar but weaker trend, and memory repertoires showed no such trend. Compared with coincidental sharing between unrelated individuals, out-of-frame TCR alpha sequences shared between twins had an excess of sequences with low generation probability. Conclusions relied on cross-sectional statistical analysis, since the same donors could not be followed over many years.

Only healthy Caucasian donors were included. Three pairs of female monozygotic twins, all aged roughly 18 to 29 years, were included in the twin cohort. Positive isolation kits from Invitrogen were used to isolate the CD4+ and CD8+ T cell populations. The V end gives up 1 base and the J end 6 bases, leaving 9 bases in the junction not matched to a gene. Including the terminal cysteine and phenylalanine, the CDR3 comprises 16 residues. Only the CDR3 portion is preserved as DNA: 48 bases, with reading frame beginning at the first base. CDR1 is given as SGHRS and CDR2 as YFSETQ, both from the germline V gene. As to this clonotype: It lacks a known antigen. No per-base quality is available; no much larger clone lies one base away.

Library preparation was by 5' RACE. The sequencer listed for this sample is Illumina HiSeq 2000. A universal primer binding site was added through template switching, and the final cDNA carried a unique molecular identifier so that TCR cDNA molecules could be counted accurately. Specific primers in the conserved constant-segment region were used to synthesize first-strand cDNA for the TCR alpha and beta chains. Each cDNA library was double barcoded, with a SMART-Mk sample barcode plus Illumina barcodes, to control for contamination. Two successive PCR steps introduced TruSeq adapter sequences along with Illumina sample barcodes. The TCR alpha and beta cDNA libraries were sequenced on the Illumina HiSeq platform using custom primers. As for the authors' bioinformatics: Raw reads were processed with MiGEC to extract unique molecular identifiers, and MiXCR was used to determine CDR3 positions. For each individual, recombination models were inferred using an EM algorithm with the repgenHMM and IGoR tools. The tcR package in R was used for shared clonotype analysis, with sharing normalized by the product of cloneset sizes. Out-of-frame nonproductive sequences were analyzed to study raw recombination free of thymic and clonal selection effects. TCRdb applied fastp at Q25 and MiXCR to the public reads, then kept only in-frame beta chains. For every CDR3 protein sequence, its rows merge into one entry that carries the most common genes and DNA. These V and J calls rely on TCRdb rather than the paper's analysis. The sample profile shows 500,000 or so distinct CDR3 sequences; 22% of them were found once. Under 0.95% of the sample rests with the top ten.

In addition, the sample was reused for a study of T cells expressing NK-cell markers. The second investigation adds: In sorted CD3+CD56+NKG2C+, CD3+CD56+NKG2C- and CD3+CD56-NKG2C+ T-cell subsets from about 8 donors, TCR beta-chain repertoires were profiled. Of the eight sequenced donors, seven were found to be HCMV-seropositive and one was found to be HCMV-seronegative. To restrict sorting to alphabetaTCR-expressing T cells, an anti-gammadeltaTCR antibody was added in several experiments. In a handful of donors, the dominant CD3+CD56+NKG2C+ clonotypes were among the top 10 CD8+ clonotypes and accounted for about 1.0-7.0% of CD8+ T cells. Those dominant clonotypes were again the most abundant among CD3+CD56-NKG2C+ cells in several donors, at about 28.3-60.1%. Whether the expanded NKG2C-expressing T cell clones were specific for HCMV antigens remained unclear. The study sequenced eight donors, all healthy volunteers chosen at random: three men and five women. HCMV-specific IgG was detected in serum with a commercial ELISA kit to determine HCMV serostatus. MIGEC was used to demultiplex reads and group the reads by UMI, and MiTCR was used to assemble and quantify clonotypes. To remove erroneous sequences, TCR cDNA sequences were retained only when supported by two or more reads. The tcR package was used for downstream repertoire analysis, and clonotypes were matched across fractions by CDR3 nucleotide sequence plus V segment. VDJmatch was used to annotate antigen specificity against VDJdb, with one amino acid substitution allowed in CDR3.

Material: CD4+ T cells sorted from blood. The V gene is TRBV5-1 and the J gene is TRBJ2-1, and 8 junctional nucleotides match TRBD2. The sequence was obtained from a woman between 18 and 30 years old in good health. The sequenced DNA: TGCGCCAGCAGCTTGCTGATCGGGAGGGCGGGCAATGAGCAGTTCTTC. It is translated as CASSLLIGRAGNEQFF. The full variable domain, completed from the reference TRBV5-1 and TRBJ2-1 proteins outside the CDR3, reads KAGVTQTPRYLIKTRGQQVTLSCSPISGHRSVSWYQQTPGQGLQFLFEYFSETQRNKGNFPGRFSGRQFSNSRSEMNVSTLELGDSALYLCASSLLIGRAGNEQFFGPGTRLTVL.